Reported below is one T cell receptor (beta chain). These data come from a study of T-cell reconstitution after alpha-beta-depleted transplantation in children. Germline-derived CDR1 and CDR2 are KGHDR and SFDVKD. V lost 1 base and J 5 bases, leaving 10 bases between the germline ends. The CDR3 has 14 residues. Construction of the TCRbeta library involved unique molecular identifiers. A single record per CDR3 protein comes from TCRdb applying MiXCR to the PCR reads. The table shows hundreds of thousands of distinct CDR3 sequences, with 15% to 20% occurring only once. J is TRBJ2-5 and V is TRBV24-1; D is unresolved. Here the sequenced sample was PBMCs from the stem cell graft donor, taken from the stem cell graft. This clonotype was sampled from a human donor who donated a stem cell graft to a child with acute myeloid leukemia. The CDR3 sequence: CATSDLGYPETQYF. The CDR3 bases are TGTGCCACCAGTGATTTAGGCTATCCCGAGACCCAGTACTTC.